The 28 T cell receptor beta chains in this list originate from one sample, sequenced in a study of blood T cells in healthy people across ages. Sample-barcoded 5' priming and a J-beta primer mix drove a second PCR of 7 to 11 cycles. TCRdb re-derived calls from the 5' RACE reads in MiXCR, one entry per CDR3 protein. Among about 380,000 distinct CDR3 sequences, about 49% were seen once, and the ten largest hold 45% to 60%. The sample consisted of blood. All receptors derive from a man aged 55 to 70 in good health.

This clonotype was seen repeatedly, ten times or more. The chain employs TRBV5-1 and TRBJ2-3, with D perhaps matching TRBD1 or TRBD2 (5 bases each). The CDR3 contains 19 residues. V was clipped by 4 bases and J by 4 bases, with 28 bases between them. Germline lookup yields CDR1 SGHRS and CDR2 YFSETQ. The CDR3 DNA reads TGCGCCAGCAGCACCTCCGGGACGGTTCGTGGGGTTGATTCAGATACGCAGTATTTT. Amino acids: CASSTSGTVRGVDSDTQYF.

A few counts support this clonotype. CDR3 bases: TGTGCCAGCAGTTTATCTGCAGCCACAGATACGCAGTATTTT. Its protein is CASSLSAATDTQYF. The chain recombines TRBV27 with TRBJ2-3; D unresolved. CDR3 length equals 14 residues. Germline CDR1 MNHEY, CDR2 SMNVEV (reference sequence). Trimming left V 0 bases short and J 2 bases short, with 6 bases between.

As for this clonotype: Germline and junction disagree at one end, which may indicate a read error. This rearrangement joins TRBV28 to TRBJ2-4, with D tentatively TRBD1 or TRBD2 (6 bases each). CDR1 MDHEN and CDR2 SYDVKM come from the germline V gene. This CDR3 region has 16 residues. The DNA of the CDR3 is TGTGCCAGCAGTCCCCCGGGGGCCCTAGCCAAAAACATTCGGTACTTC. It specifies CASSPPGALAKNIRYF.

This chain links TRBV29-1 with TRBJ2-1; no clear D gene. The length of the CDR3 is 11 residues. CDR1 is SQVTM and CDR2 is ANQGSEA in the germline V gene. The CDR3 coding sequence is TGCACCTTAAATAGGAACGGTGAGCAGTTCTTC. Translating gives CTLNRNGEQFF.

The CDR3 spells CSAGLRREGTDTQYF. CDR3 in DNA: TGCAGTGCTGGCCTACGGCGGGAGGGCACAGATACGCAGTATTTT. The chain is built from TRBV20-1 and TRBJ2-3, with TRBD2 matching over 8 bases. The germline V gene encodes CDR1 DFQATT and CDR2 SNEGSKA (reference sequence). The CDR3 extends over 15 amino acids. V shed 5 bases and J 1 base; nucleotides not matched to a gene: 8.

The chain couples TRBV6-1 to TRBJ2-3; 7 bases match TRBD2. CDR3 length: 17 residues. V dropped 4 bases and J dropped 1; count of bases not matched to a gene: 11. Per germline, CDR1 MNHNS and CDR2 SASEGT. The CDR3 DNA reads TGTGCCAGCAGTGCCCTCCCAGCGGGGCGTCGCACAGATACGCAGTATTTT. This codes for CASSALPAGRRTDTQYF.

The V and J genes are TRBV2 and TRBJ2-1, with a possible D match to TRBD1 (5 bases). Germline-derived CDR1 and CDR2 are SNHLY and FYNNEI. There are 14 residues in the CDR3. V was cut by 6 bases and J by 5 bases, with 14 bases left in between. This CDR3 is CASRQGSLNNEQFF. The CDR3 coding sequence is TGTGCCAGCAGGCAGGGTAGCCTTAACAATGAGCAGTTCTTC.

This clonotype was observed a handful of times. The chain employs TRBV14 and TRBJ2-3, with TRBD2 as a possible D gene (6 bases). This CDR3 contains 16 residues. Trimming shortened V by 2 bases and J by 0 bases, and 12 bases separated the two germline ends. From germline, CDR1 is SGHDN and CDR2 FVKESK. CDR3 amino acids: CASSQKAGTSTDTQYF. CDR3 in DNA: TGTGCCAGCAGCCAAAAGGCGGGAACTAGCACAGATACGCAGTATTTT. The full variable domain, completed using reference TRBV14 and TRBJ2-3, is EAGVTQFPSHSVIEKGQTVTLRCDPISGHDNLYWYRRVMGKEIKFLLHFVKESKQDESGMPNNRFLAERTGGTYSTLKVQPAELEDSGVYFCASSQKAGTSTDTQYFGPGTRLTVL.

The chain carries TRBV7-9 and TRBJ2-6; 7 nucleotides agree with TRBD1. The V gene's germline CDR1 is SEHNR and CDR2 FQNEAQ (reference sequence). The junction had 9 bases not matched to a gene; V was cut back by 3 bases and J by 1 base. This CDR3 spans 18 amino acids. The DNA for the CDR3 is TGTGCCAGCAGCTTTACAGGGGCCGCCCGATCTGGGGCCAACGTCCTGACTTTC. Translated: CASSFTGAARSGANVLTF.

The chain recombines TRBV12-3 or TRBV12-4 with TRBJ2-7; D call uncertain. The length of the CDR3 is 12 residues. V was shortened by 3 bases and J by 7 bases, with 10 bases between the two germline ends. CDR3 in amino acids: CASSFRLGEQYF. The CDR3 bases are TGTGCCAGCAGTTTCAGGCTGGGAGAGCAGTACTTC.

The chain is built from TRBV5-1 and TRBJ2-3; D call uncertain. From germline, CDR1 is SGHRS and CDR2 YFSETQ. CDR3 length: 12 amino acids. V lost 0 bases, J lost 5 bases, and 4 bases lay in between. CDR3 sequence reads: CASSLDKDTQYF. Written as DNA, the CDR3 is TGCGCCAGCAGCTTGGACAAAGATACGCAGTATTTT.

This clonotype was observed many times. The CDR3 coding sequence is TGTGCCAGCAGCTTGAGACGACTAGCGGGGCCTAGCACAGATACGCAGTATTTT. Protein sequence: CASSLRRLAGPSTDTQYF. This rearrangement joins TRBV7-2 to TRBJ2-3; TRBD2 agrees at 11 bases. Germline V gene data show CDR1 as SGHTA and CDR2 as FQGNSA. This CDR3 is 18 amino acids long. V was clipped by 3 bases and J by 0 bases; unmatched bases: 8.

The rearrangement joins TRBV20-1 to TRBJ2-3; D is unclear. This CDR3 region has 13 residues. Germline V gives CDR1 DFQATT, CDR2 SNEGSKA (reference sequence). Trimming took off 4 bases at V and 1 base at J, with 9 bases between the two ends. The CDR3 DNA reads TGCAGTGCTATGCCGACCGGCACAGATACGCAGTATTTT. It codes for CSAMPTGTDTQYF.

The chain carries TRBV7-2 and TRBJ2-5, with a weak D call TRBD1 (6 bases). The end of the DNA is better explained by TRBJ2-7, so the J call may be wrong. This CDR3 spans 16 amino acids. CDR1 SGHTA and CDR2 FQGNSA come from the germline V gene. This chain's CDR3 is CASSPSGQARYYEQYF. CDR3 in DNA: TGTGCCAGCAGCCCCTCGGGACAAGCACGATACTACGAGCAGTACTTC.

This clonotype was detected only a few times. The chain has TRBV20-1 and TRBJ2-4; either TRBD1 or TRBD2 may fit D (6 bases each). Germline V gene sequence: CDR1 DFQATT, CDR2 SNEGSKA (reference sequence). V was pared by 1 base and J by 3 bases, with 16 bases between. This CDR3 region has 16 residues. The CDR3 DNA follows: TGCAGTGCTAGAGGGGGACCCGGGGGCCTCAAAAACATTCAGTACTTC. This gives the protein CSARGGPGGLKNIQYF.

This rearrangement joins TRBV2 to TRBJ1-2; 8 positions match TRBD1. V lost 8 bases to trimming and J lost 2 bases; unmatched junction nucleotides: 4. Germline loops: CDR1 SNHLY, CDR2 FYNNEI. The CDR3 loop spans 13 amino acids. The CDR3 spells CASSDRVNYGYTF. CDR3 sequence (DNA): TGTGCCAGCTCGGACAGGGTCAACTATGGCTACACCTTC.

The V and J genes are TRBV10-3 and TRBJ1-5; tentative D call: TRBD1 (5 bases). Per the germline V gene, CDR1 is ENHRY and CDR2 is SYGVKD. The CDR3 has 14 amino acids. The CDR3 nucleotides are TGTGCGGCCGGCGGGGGAAATGCGGGTCAGCCCCAGCATTTT. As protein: CAAGGGNAGQPQHF.

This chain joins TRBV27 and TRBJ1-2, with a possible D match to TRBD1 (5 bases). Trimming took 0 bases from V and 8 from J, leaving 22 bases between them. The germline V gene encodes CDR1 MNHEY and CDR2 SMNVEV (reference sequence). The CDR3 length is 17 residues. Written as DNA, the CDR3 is TGTGCCAGCAGTTTATCGATAGCGGACACCCGGAGAAGAGGCTACACCTTC. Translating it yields CASSLSIADTRRRGYTF.

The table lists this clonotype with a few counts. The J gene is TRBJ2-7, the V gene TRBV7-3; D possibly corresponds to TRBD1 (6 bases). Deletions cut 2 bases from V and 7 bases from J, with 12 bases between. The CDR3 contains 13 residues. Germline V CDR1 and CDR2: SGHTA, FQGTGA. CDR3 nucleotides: TGTGCCAGCAGCTTATCCACAGGGAAAGAGCAGTACTTC. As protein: CASSLSTGKEQYF.

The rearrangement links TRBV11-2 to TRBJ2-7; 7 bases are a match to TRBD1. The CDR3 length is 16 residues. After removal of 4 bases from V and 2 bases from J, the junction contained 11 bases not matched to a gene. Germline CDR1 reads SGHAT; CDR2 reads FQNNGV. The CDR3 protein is CASSSITGQTAYEQYF. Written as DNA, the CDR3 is TGTGCCAGCAGCTCGATAACGGGACAGACAGCCTACGAGCAGTACTTC.

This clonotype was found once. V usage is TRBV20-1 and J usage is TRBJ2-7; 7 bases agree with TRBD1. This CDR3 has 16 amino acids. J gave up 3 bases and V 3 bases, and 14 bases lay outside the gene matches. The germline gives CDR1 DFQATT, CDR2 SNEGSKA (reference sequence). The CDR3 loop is CSARGRSRQGFYEQYF. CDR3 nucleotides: TGCAGTGCTAGGGGAAGGTCGAGACAGGGCTTCTACGAGCAGTACTTC.

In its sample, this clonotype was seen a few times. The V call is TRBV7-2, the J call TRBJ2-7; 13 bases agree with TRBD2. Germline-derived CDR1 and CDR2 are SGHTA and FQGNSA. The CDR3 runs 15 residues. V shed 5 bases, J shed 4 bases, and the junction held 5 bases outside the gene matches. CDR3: CASSPRTSGRYEQYF. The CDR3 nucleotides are TGTGCCAGCAGCCCGAGGACTAGCGGGAGATACGAGCAGTACTTC. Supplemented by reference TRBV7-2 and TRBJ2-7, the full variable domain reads GAGVSQSPSNKVTEKGKDVELRCDPISGHTALYWYRQSLGQGLEFLIYFQGNSAPDKSGLPSDRFSAERTGGSVSTLTIQRTQQEDSAVYLCASSPRTSGRYEQYFGPGTRLTVT.

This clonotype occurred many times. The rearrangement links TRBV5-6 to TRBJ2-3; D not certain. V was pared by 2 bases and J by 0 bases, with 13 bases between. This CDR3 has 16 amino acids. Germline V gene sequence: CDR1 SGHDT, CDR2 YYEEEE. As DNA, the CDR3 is TGTGCCAGCAGCTTCTTTCGTGGGTCTAGCACAGATACGCAGTATTTT. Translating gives CASSFFRGSSTDTQYF.

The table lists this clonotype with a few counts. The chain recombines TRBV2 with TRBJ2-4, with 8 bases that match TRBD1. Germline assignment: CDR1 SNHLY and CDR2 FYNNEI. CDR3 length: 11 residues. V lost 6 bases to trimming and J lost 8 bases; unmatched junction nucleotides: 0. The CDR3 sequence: CASRQGDIQYF. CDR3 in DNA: TGTGCCAGCAGACAGGGGGACATTCAGTACTTC.

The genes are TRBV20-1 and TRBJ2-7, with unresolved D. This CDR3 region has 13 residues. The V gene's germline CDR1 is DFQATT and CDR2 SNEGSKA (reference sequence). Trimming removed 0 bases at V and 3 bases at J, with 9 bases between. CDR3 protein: CSARDRTDYEQYF. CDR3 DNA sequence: TGCAGTGCTAGAGACAGAACCGACTACGAGCAGTACTTC.

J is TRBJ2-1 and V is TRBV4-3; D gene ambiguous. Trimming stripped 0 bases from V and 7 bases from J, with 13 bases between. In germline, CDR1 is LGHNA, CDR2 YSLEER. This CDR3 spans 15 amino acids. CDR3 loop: CASSQDVRVSNEQFF. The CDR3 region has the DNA TGCGCCAGCAGCCAAGACGTCCGGGTTTCGAATGAGCAGTTCTTC.

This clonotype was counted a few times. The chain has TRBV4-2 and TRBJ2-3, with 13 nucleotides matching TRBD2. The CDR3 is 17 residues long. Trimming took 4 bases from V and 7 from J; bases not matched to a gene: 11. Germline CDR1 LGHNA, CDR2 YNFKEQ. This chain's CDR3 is CASSPLPTSGRTHTQYF. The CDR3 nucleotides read TGTGCCAGCAGCCCTCTCCCGACTAGCGGGAGGACGCATACGCAGTATTTT.

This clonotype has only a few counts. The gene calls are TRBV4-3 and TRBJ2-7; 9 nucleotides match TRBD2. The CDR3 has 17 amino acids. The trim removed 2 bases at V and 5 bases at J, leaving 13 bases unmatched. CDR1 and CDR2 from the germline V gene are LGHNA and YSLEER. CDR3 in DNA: TGCGCCAGCAGCCAAACCAGACTAGCGGAATACCCCCACGAGCAGTACTTC. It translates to CASSQTRLAEYPHEQYF.